A selection of T cell receptor beta chains follows, all from one sample in a study of blood T cell repertoires in COVID-19. Clones were sequenced by immunoSEQ multiplex PCR, and TCRdb holds only the in-frame ones, with some missing. The data show about 97,000 clones, with about 87% seen just once and about 20% held by the top ten. The sequenced material came from peripheral blood. These receptors were obtained from a human donor in a cohort sampled during active COVID-19. CDR3s include the opening cysteine and the closing phenylalanine or tryptophan. The D gene is left open where the match is weak. Only some rows state a clone size, as once, few, many or a class for expanded clones.

d_gene | abundance | j_gene | v_gene | CDR3aa | CDR3nt
TRBD2 | - | TRBJ2-7 | TRBV10-3 | CAITSTEAPGTSGSYPGEQYF | TGTGCCATTACCTCGACGGAAGCTCCCGGGACTAGCGGGAGTTACCCCGGGGAGCAGTACTTC
- | once | TRBJ2-1 | TRBV20-1 | CSARRVFEQFF | TGCAGTGCTAGGAGGGTTTTTGAGCAGTTCTTC
TRBD2 | few | TRBJ2-7 | TRBV29-1 | CSVRGLAGAGFYEQYF | TGCAGCGTTCGCGGACTAGCGGGAGCGGGTTTCTACGAGCAGTACTTC
TRBD2 | - | TRBJ2-1 | TRBV9 | CASSVGGTSGANEQFF | TGTGCCAGCAGCGTAGGAGGGACTAGCGGGGCTAATGAGCAGTTCTTC
TRBD2 | - | TRBJ2-1 | TRBV7-2 | CASSLTSGSYEQFF | TGTGCCAGCAGCTTGACTAGCGGGAGCTATGAGCAGTTCTTC
TRBD1 | - | TRBJ2-7 | TRBV7-9 | CASSSYRGTREQYF | TGTGCCAGCAGCTCCTACAGGGGAACGAGGGAGCAGTACTTC
- | - | TRBJ2-7 | TRBV5-1 | CASSRRTTPSEQYF | TGCGCCAGCAGCCGAAGAACTACCCCCTCCGAGCAGTACTTC
- | - | TRBJ2-3 | TRBV19 | CASTSTDTQYF | TGTGCCAGTACGTCCACAGATACGCAGTATTTT
- | - | TRBJ1-1 | TRBV6-5 | CASSYVAGDMNTEAFF | TGTGCCAGCAGTTACGTGGCAGGGGACATGAACACTGAAGCTTTCTTT
TRBD2 | - | TRBJ2-2 | TRBV18 | CASSKGLADTGELFF | TGTGCCAGCTCGAAAGGACTAGCGGACACCGGGGAGCTGTTTTTT
TRBD2 | - | TRBJ2-7 | TRBV10-3 | CAIRRLADSYEQYF | TGTGCCATCAGGAGACTAGCGGACTCCTACGAGCAGTACTTC
TRBD1 | - | TRBJ1-5 | TRBV9 | CASSPGQGSYQPQHF | TGTGCCAGCAGCCCCGGACAGGGGAGTTATCAGCCCCAGCATTTT
TRBD2 | - | TRBJ2-1 | TRBV7-3 | CASSLGLAGVNEQFF | TGTGCCAGCAGCTTGGGCCTAGCGGGAGTCAATGAGCAGTTCTTC
TRBD1 | - | TRBJ2-2 | TRBV29-1 | CSVESGGPTGELFF | TGCAGCGTTGAATCAGGGGGTCCAACCGGGGAGCTGTTTTTT
TRBD1 | - | TRBJ1-1 | TRBV5-6 | CASRPGQGAAFF | TGTGCCAGCAGACCTGGACAGGGCGCAGCTTTCTTT
- | - | TRBJ1-1 | TRBV6-6 | CASSYARGSLEAFF | TGTGCCAGCAGTTACGCCCGGGGGAGTCTTGAAGCTTTCTTT
- | - | TRBJ2-7 | TRBV27 | CASSLGTGSYEQYF | TGTGCCAGCAGTTTGGGAACAGGGTCCTACGAGCAGTACTTC
- | - | TRBJ2-1 | TRBV3-1/TRBV3-2 | CASSPGPHSYNEQFF | TGTGCCAGCAGCCCAGGGCCCCACTCCTACAATGAGCAGTTCTTC
- | - | TRBJ2-1 | TRBV29-1 | CSVDGGYEQFF | TGCAGCGTTGATGGAGGGTATGAGCAGTTCTTC
- | - | TRBJ1-2 | TRBV7-3 | CASSLTQGIGYTF | TGTGCCAGCAGCTTAACGCAGGGCATTGGCTACACCTTC
- | few | TRBJ2-7 | TRBV5-4 | CASSWGLGAYEQYF | TGTGCCAGCAGCTGGGGACTCGGGGCTTACGAGCAGTACTTC
- | - | TRBJ2-5 | TRBV24-1 | CATSGGSRETQYF | TGTGCCACCAGTGGAGGGAGTAGAGAGACCCAGTACTTC